A single T cell receptor (beta chain) is shown here with its context. Its antigen is currently unknown. Scientists amplified the TCR beta CDR3 regions from RNA transcripts. In the first round, RT-PCR was carried out with HTBI primers, and a multiplex PCR formed the second round. TCRdb reanalysed the multiplex PCR reads using MiXCR and keeps one entry per CDR3 protein. Here the sample spans some 1.1 million distinct CDR3 sequences, about two fifths being singletons. The data are from a study of Graves' ophthalmopathy and Graves' hyperthyroidism. Whole-study results and caveats: Blood repertoires reportedly contained most expanded thyroid clonotypes above 0.001 frequency. The model achieved roughly 66% sensitivity and roughly 72% specificity for ophthalmopathy progression. Using 13 signatures, a model distinguished ophthalmopathy from stable hyperthyroidism, reaching roughly 90% sensitivity and 70% to 83% specificity.

The germline CDR1 and CDR2 sequences are SNHLY and FYNNEI. Germline trimming cut 6 bases from V and 5 bases from J; bases unmatched to any gene: 5. The CDR3 is 15 residues long. The genes are TRBV2 and TRBJ2-6; 9 bases match TRBD1. Sequencing was done on a sample of peripheral blood or thyroid tissue (not recorded which). The clonotype originates from an adult man with Graves' hyperthyroidism. The CDR3 loop is CASRGQGLWANVLTF. The CDR3 DNA sequence: TGTGCCAGCAGGGGACAGGGTTTGTGGGCCAACGTCCTGACTTTC.